These T cell receptor beta chains were read from a single sample in a study of blood T cell repertoires in COVID-19. TCRdb keeps only in-frame clones here, not all; method: immunoSEQ multiplex PCR. Here the sample spans a few hundred thousand clones, 85% to 90% being singletons. The specimen was PBMCs or T cells enriched from blood (not recorded which). These TCRs come from a man aged 30 to 45 who had recovered from COVID-19. The CDR3 runs from the conserved cysteine through the conserved F or W. D genes are given only for firm matches. The size of a clone is reported for some rows only, either as once, few or many, or as a class for expanded clones.

CDR3nt	CDR3aa	j_gene	abundance	v_gene	d_gene	len
TGTGCCAGCAGTGAAGTGGGAGGTAGCAATCAGCCCCAGCATTTT	CASSEVGGSNQPQHF	TRBJ1-5	.	TRBV6-1	.	15
TGTGCCAGCAGTTTAGCAAAGCCCAGGGTTGGAGGCTACACCTTC	CASSLAKPRVGGYTF	TRBJ1-2	.	TRBV28	.	15
TGTGCCATCAGTGAGTACAGGGCGGACACCGGGGAGCTGTTTTTT	CAISEYRADTGELFF	TRBJ2-2	.	TRBV10-3	.	15
TGTGCCAGCAGCCAATTTCAGGGCTACGAGCAGTACTTC	CASSQFQGYEQYF	TRBJ2-7	.	TRBV14	.	13
TGCGCCAGCAGCCACTCTCGGACAGGGGGAAAGGGAGAGCAGTACTTC	CASSHSRTGGKGEQYF	TRBJ2-7	.	TRBV4-1	TRBD1	16
TGTGCCAGCAGCTTATTACAGGGGGTAGGAGATACGCAGTATTTT	CASSLLQGVGDTQYF	TRBJ2-3	.	TRBV11-1	TRBD1	15
TGTGCCAGCAGCGTAGACAGCCACAATCAGCCCCAGCATTTT	CASSVDSHNQPQHF	TRBJ1-5	few	TRBV6-4	.	14
TGCGCCAGCAGTGAGACTAGGGTACCCGGGGAGCTGTTTTTT	CASSETRVPGELFF	TRBJ2-2	.	TRBV10-1	.	14
TGTGCCACCAGCAGGCGTAGCGGGGCCTCCTACGAGCAGTACTTC	CATSRRSGASYEQYF	TRBJ2-7	.	TRBV15	TRBD2	15
TGTGCCACCAGCAGAGGCGGGTACAGGGGTCCTTATAGCAATCAGCCCCAGCATTTT	CATSRGGYRGPYSNQPQHF	TRBJ1-5	.	TRBV15	TRBD1	19
TGTGCCAGCTCACCAAGGACAGGGGGGAAGGAGACCCAGTACTTC	CASSPRTGGKETQYF	TRBJ2-5	once	TRBV18	TRBD1	15
TGCGCCAGCAGCCCGGGACAGTTTGATTACGAGCAGTACTTC	CASSPGQFDYEQYF	TRBJ2-7	few	TRBV4-1	TRBD1	14
TGTGCCACCAGTGATGCGCGCGGGGGCCTGGGAGCTGAAGCTTTCTTT	CATSDARGGLGAEAFF	TRBJ1-1	.	TRBV24-1	.	16
TGTGCCATCAGTGAGGGCGCAGGGGATACCCCTCGATACTATGGCTACACCTTC	CAISEGAGDTPRYYGYTF	TRBJ1-2	.	TRBV10-3	.	18
TGCGCCAGCAGCCAAGAAATCCGCGGGGGGAGGAGCTCCTACAATGAGCAGTTCTTC	CASSQEIRGGRSSYNEQFF	TRBJ2-1	.	TRBV4-1	TRBD2	19
TGTGCCAGTAGCCGGACAGGGGGTGATGGTCAGCCCCAGCATTTT	CASSRTGGDGQPQHF	TRBJ1-5	.	TRBV19	TRBD1	15
TGTGCCAGCAGTCAGGGTTACGAGCAGTACTTC	CASSQGYEQYF	TRBJ2-7	.	TRBV27	.	11
TGTGCCAGTAGTCCCGGACTAGCGGGAGGAGTTGACACCGGGGAGCTGTTTTTT	CASSPGLAGGVDTGELFF	TRBJ2-2	.	TRBV19	TRBD2	18
TGCGCCAGCAGCTTGATCCTGGGGACAGAGGATTATTTTAACTATGGCTACACCTTC	CASSLILGTEDYFNYGYTF	TRBJ1-2	.	TRBV5-1	TRBD1	19
TGTGCCAGCAGTTCCCCAAGACACTACGAGCAGTACTTC	CASSSPRHYEQYF	TRBJ2-7	.	TRBV12-3/TRBV12-4	.	13
TGTGCCAGCAGCCTGGGACAGGATGTTCAAGAGACCCAGTACTTC	CASSLGQDVQETQYF	TRBJ2-5	.	TRBV28	TRBD1	15
TGTGCTAGCAGCCCCAACCCGACCCAGGGGGAGACCCAGTACTTC	CASSPNPTQGETQYF	TRBJ2-5	.	TRBV7-7	.	15
TGTGCCAGCAGCGTCACGACAGGGATCAATGAAAAACTGTTTTTT	CASSVTTGINEKLFF	TRBJ1-4	.	TRBV11-2	TRBD1	15
TGTGCCAGCAGCCAACCCGGGACAGACAATAACTATGGCTACACCTTC	CASSQPGTDNNYGYTF	TRBJ1-2	.	TRBV3-1/TRBV3-2	TRBD1	16
TGTGCCAGCAGCGAAGGGACAACCGCGGTCTACGAGCAGTACTTC	CASSEGTTAVYEQYF	TRBJ2-7	.	TRBV5-6	.	15
TGCGCCAGCAGTGAGGGGACAGCCTCATATAATTCACCCCTCCACTTT	CASSEGTASYNSPLHF	TRBJ1-6	.	TRBV10-2	TRBD1	16
TGTGCCAGCAGCCCAGCTAGCGGGGGGGCCATTGAGCAGTTCTTC	CASSPASGGAIEQFF	TRBJ2-1	.	TRBV11-2	TRBD2	15
TGCGCCAGCAGCCAAGTTGTTTCAGGGGGCGGGATTCAGTACTTC	CASSQVVSGGGIQYF	TRBJ2-4	.	TRBV4-1	TRBD1	15
TGTGCCAGCAGTTTTGTGGCGGGGGGCTCCTACGAGCAGTACTTC	CASSFVAGGSYEQYF	TRBJ2-7	.	TRBV27	TRBD2	15
TGTGCCAGCAGCTTGGGACTAGCGGGAGGGGGGACCCAGTACTTC	CASSLGLAGGGTQYF	TRBJ2-5	.	TRBV7-2	TRBD2	15
TGTGCCAGCAGTTTGTTGGCGGGAGGTCCTCCTCAAGAGACCCAGTACTTC	CASSLLAGGPPQETQYF	TRBJ2-5	.	TRBV28	TRBD2	17
TGTGCCAGCAGTTCTGGGACAGGGGGCATAAGTGAAGCTTTCTTT	CASSSGTGGISEAFF	TRBJ1-1	.	TRBV11-2	TRBD1	15
TGTGCCAGCAGCTTACAGCCCCCTCGGGACTTCAATGAGCAGTTCTTC	CASSLQPPRDFNEQFF	TRBJ2-1	.	TRBV7-6	.	16
TGTGCCAGCAGCCCGGGGCCCCACAGGGAACCGGCCGAATACGAGCAGTACTTC	CASSPGPHREPAEYEQYF	TRBJ2-7	.	TRBV5-4	.	18
TGTGCCAGCAGCTTAGCAGCGGGGGCCAAACAAGAGACCCAGTACTTC	CASSLAAGAKQETQYF	TRBJ2-5	.	TRBV7-2	TRBD2	16
TGCGCCAGCAGCCAAGATTATAGTGAGGCAGGGCATCAGCCCCAGCATTTT	CASSQDYSEAGHQPQHF	TRBJ1-5	.	TRBV4-3	.	17
TGTGCCACCAGTGATTCGCCGACAGGGAAGGCAACTAATGAAAAACTGTTTTTT	CATSDSPTGKATNEKLFF	TRBJ1-4	.	TRBV24-1	TRBD1	18
TGCGCCAGCAGCGTAGACAGGGGCACCACCGGGGAGCTGTTTTTT	CASSVDRGTTGELFF	TRBJ2-2	.	TRBV5-1	TRBD1	15
TGTGCCAGCAGCACCCGACTAGCGGGAGTACCAGATACGCAGTATTTT	CASSTRLAGVPDTQYF	TRBJ2-3	.	TRBV7-8	TRBD2	16
TGTGCCAGCAGCCGGACTAGCGGGAGCTACGAGCAGTACTTC	CASSRTSGSYEQYF	TRBJ2-7	few	TRBV7-2	TRBD2	14
TGTGCCAGCAGCTTGACCCGACGAACCCGGGATTCACCCCTCCACTTT	CASSLTRRTRDSPLHF	TRBJ1-6	.	TRBV5-6	.	16
TGCGCCAGCAGCCACCAGTCTAGCGGGAGAGACTACAATGAGCAGTTCTTC	CASSHQSSGRDYNEQFF	TRBJ2-1	.	TRBV4-3	TRBD2	17
TGCGCCAGCAGCTGGGGTGGAGCGGGGGGATTGAATGAGCAGTTCTTC	CASSWGGAGGLNEQFF	TRBJ2-1	.	TRBV5-1	TRBD2	16
TGTGCCAGCAGCTTGACAGGGGGGCAGTTCTTC	CASSLTGGQFF	TRBJ2-1	once	TRBV5-6	TRBD1	11
TGTGCCAGCCGGGGCTCCTATAATTCACCCCTCCACTTT	CASRGSYNSPLHF	TRBJ1-6	few	TRBV27	.	13
TGTGCCAGCAGTTATGGTGACAGTGAAAAACTGTTTTTT	CASSYGDSEKLFF	TRBJ1-4	.	TRBV6-5	.	13
TGTGCCAGCAGCTTAGGTCGTCTAGCGGGAGAAAATGAGCAGTTCTTC	CASSLGRLAGENEQFF	TRBJ2-1	.	TRBV7-8	TRBD2	16
TGCAGTGCTAGTACAGGGTCCCTCTATGGCTACACCTTC	CSASTGSLYGYTF	TRBJ1-2	.	TRBV20-1	.	13
TGCAGCGTTGAGGTGGCAGCTAACTATGGCTACACCTTC	CSVEVAANYGYTF	TRBJ1-2	.	TRBV29-1	.	13
TGCGCCAGCAGCCAAGATATTGGAGGGTTTGGCTACACCTTC	CASSQDIGGFGYTF	TRBJ1-2	.	TRBV4-3	.	14
TGTGCCAGCAGCGTAGGACAAGGCTACACCTTC	CASSVGQGYTF	TRBJ1-2	.	TRBV9	.	11
TGTGCCACTGGGAGACAAACTAGCGGGGGGGCAGACAATGAGCAGTTCTTC	CATGRQTSGGADNEQFF	TRBJ2-1	.	TRBV10-3	TRBD2	17
TGTGCCAGCAGTTACAACAGGGCGAATGAGCAGTTCTTC	CASSYNRANEQFF	TRBJ2-1	.	TRBV6-5	.	13
TGTGCCAGCAGTTTCGGACAGGGTAATTCACCCCTCCACTTT	CASSFGQGNSPLHF	TRBJ1-6	.	TRBV27	TRBD1	14
TGTGCCAGCAGCTCCCGGACTAGCGGGGGGGCGGGCACAGATACGCAGTATTTT	CASSSRTSGGAGTDTQYF	TRBJ2-3	.	TRBV7-9	TRBD2	18
TGTGCCACCAGTGAAAGGGTAGCGGGGAGGGTTGAGCAGTTCTTC	CATSERVAGRVEQFF	TRBJ2-1	.	TRBV24-1	TRBD2	15
TGTGCCAGCAGCTCCGGGGACAGGGGGAATTCACCCCTCCACTTT	CASSSGDRGNSPLHF	TRBJ1-6	.	TRBV5-5	TRBD1	15
TGTGCCAGCAGTTACTTAAGGACAGGGGTGACAGATACGCAGTATTTT	CASSYLRTGVTDTQYF	TRBJ2-3	.	TRBV6-5	TRBD1	16
TGTGCCTGGAGTAGCAGGGGAGAAAAACTGTTTTTT	CAWSSRGEKLFF	TRBJ1-4	.	TRBV30	.	12
TGTGCCAGCAGCCCGAGGGTCAAGGGGGTGAACACTGAAGCTTTCTTT	CASSPRVKGVNTEAFF	TRBJ1-1	.	TRBV7-2	.	16